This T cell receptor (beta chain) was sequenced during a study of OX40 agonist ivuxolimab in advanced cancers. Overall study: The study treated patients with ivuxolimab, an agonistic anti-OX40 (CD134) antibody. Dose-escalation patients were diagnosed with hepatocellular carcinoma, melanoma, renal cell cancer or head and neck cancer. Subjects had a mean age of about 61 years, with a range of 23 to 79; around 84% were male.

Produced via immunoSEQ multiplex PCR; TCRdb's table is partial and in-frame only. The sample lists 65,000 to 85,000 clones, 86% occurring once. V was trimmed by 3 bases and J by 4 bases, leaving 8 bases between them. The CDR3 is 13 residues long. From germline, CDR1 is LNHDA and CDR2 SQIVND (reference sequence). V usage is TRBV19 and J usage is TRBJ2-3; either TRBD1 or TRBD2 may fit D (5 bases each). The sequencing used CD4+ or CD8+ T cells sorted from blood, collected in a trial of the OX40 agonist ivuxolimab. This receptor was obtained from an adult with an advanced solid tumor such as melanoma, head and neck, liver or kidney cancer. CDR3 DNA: TGTGCCAGTAGTATCAGAGGGGCAGATACGCAGTATTTT. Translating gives CASSIRGADTQYF.